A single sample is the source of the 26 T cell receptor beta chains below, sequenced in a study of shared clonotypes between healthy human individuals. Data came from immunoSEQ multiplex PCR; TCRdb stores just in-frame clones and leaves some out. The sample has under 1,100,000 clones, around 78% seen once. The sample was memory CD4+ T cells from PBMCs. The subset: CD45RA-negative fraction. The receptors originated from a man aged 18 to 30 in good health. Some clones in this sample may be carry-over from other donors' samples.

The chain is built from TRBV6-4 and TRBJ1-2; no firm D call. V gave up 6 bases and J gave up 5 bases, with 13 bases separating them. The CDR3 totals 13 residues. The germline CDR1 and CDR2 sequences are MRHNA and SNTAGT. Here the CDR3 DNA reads TGTGCCAGCAGCTCGCCGACGGATTATGGCTACACCTTC. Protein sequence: CASSSPTDYGYTF.

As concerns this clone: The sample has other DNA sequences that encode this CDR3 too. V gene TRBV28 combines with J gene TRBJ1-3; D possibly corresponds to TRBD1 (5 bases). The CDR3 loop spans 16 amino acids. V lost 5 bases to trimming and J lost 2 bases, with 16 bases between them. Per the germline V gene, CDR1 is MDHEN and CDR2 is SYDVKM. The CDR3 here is CASSPPGRTPGNTIYF. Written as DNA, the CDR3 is TGTGCCAGCAGTCCTCCGGGGCGAACTCCTGGAAACACCATATATTTT.

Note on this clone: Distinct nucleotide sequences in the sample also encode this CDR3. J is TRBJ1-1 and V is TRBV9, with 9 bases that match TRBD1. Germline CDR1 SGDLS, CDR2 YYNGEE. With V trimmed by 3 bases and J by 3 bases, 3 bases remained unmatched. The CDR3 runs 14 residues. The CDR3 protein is CASSAGQGHTEAFF. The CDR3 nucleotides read TGTGCCAGCAGCGCGGGACAGGGTCACACTGAAGCTTTCTTT.

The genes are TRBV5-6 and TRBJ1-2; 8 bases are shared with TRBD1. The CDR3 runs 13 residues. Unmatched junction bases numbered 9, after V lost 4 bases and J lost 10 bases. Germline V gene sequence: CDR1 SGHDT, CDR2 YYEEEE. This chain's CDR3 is CASSPTGEHPYTF. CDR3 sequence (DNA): TGTGCCAGCAGCCCGACAGGGGAACATCCCTACACCTTC. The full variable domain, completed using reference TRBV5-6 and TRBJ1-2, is DAGVTQSPTHLIKTRGQQVTLRCSPKSGHDTVSWYQQALGQGPQFIFQYYEEEERQRGNFPDRFSGHQFPNYSSELNVNALLLGDSALYLCASSPTGEHPYTFGSGTRLTVV.

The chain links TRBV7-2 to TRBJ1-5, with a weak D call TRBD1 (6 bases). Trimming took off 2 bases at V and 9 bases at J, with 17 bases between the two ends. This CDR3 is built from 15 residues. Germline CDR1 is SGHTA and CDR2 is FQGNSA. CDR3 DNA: TGTGCCAGCAGCTTAACTAGTGCAGGGGCCTCGCCCCAGCATTTT. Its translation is CASSLTSAGASPQHF.

CDR3 in amino acids: CASSAGPFEKLFF. In DNA form, the CDR3 reads TGTGCCAGCAGCGCCGGACCGTTTGAAAAACTGTTTTTT. V is TRBV11-3 and J is TRBJ1-4; D not resolved. V was cut by 5 bases and J by 7 bases, with 11 bases left in between. Germline V lookup: CDR1 SGHNT, CDR2 YENEEA. CDR3 length: 13 amino acids.

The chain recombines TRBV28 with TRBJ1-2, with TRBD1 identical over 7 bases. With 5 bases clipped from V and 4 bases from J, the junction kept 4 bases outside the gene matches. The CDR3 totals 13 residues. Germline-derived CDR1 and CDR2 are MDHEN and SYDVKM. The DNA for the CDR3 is TGTGCCAGCAGTCGACAGGGCCTCTATGGCTACACCTTC. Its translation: CASSRQGLYGYTF.

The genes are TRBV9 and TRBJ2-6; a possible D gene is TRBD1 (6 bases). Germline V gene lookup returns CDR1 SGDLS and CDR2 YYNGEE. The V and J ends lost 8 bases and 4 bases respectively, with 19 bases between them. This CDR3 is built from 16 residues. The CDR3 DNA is TGTGCCAGTTTTAGGGGGTTCAGTTCCGGGGCCAACGTCCTGACTTTC. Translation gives CASFRGFSSGANVLTF.

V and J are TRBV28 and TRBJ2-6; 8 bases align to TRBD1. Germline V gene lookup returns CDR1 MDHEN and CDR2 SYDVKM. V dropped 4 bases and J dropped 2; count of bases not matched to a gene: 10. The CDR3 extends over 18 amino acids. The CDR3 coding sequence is TGTGCCAGCAGTTCCGGGGGACAGGCTCTGGCTGGGGCCAACGTCCTGACTTTC. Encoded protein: CASSSGGQALAGANVLTF.

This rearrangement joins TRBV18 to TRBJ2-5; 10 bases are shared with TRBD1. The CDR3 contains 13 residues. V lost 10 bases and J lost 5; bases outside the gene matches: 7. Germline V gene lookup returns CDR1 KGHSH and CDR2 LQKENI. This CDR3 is CATRRGQGETQYF. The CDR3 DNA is TGTGCCACCCGACGGGGACAGGGGGAGACCCAGTACTTC.

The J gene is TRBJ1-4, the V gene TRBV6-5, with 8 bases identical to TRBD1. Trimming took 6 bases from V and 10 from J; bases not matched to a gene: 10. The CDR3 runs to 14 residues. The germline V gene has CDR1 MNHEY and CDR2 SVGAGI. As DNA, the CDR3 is TGTGCCAGCAGACCATCCTCAACAGGGGGAAAACTGTTTTTT. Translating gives CASRPSSTGGKLFF.

The DNA of the CDR3 is TGTGCCACCCTCCAAGGACAGGGGTCCAATGAGCAGTTCTTC. It codes for CATLQGQGSNEQFF. The chain combines TRBV15 with TRBJ2-1; the match to TRBD1 covers 9 bases. V dropped 8 bases and J dropped 6; count of bases not matched to a gene: 8. Germline V lookup: CDR1 LNHNV, CDR2 YYDKDF (reference sequence). The CDR3 covers 14 residues.

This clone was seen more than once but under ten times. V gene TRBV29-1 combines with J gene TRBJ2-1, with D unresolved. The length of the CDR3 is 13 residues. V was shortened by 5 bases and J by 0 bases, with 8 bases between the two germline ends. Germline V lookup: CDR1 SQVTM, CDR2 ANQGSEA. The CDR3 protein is CSVSPDSYNEQFF. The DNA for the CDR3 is TGCAGCGTTTCCCCCGACTCCTACAATGAGCAGTTCTTC.

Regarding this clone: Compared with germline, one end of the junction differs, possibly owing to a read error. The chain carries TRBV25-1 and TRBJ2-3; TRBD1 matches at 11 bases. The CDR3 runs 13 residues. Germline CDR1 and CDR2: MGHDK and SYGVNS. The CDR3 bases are TGTGCCAGCCAGGACAGGGGGCGAGATATGCAGTATTTT. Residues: CASQDRGRDMQYF.

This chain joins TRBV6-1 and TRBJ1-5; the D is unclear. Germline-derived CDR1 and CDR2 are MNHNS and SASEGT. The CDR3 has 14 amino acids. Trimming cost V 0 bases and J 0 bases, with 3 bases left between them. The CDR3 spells CASSEAISNQPQHF. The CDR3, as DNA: TGTGCCAGCAGTGAAGCGATTAGCAATCAGCCCCAGCATTTT.

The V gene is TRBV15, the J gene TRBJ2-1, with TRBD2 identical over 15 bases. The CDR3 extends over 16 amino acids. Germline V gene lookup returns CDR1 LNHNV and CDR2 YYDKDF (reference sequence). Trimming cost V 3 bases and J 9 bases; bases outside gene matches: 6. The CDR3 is CATSSPGTSGRSEQFF. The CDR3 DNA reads TGTGCCACCAGCAGCCCGGGGACTAGCGGGAGGTCTGAGCAGTTCTTC.

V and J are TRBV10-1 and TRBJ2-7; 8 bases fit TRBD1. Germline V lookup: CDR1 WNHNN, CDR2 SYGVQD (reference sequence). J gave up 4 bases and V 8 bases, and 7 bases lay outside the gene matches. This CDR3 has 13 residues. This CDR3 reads CASSRTGRYEQYF. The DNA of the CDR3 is TGCGCCAGCTCCCGGACAGGGCGGTACGAGCAGTACTTC.

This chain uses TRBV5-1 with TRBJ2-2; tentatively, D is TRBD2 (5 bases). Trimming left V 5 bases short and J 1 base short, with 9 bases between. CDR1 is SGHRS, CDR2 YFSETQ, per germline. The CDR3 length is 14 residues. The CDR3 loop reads CASSPGKNTGELFF. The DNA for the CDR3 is TGCGCCAGCAGTCCCGGGAAGAACACCGGGGAGCTGTTTTTT. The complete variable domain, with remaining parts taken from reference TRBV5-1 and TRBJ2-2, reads KAGVTQTPRYLIKTRGQQVTLSCSPISGHRSVSWYQQTPGQGLQFLFEYFSETQRNKGNFPGRFSGRQFSNSRSEMNVSTLELGDSALYLCASSPGKNTGELFFGEGSRLTVL.

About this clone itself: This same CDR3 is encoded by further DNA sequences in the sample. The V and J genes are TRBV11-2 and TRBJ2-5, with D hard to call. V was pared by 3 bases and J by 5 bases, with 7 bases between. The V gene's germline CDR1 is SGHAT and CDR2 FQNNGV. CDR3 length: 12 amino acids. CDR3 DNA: TGTGCCAGCAGCTTGGCTGGCGAGACCCAGTACTTC. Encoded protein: CASSLAGETQYF.

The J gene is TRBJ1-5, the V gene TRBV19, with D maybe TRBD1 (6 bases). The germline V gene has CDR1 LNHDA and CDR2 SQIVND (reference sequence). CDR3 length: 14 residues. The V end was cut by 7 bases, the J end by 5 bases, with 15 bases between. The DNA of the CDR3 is TGTGCCAGTACCCTGGACAGTAATCATCAGCCCCAGCATTTT. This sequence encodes CASTLDSNHQPQHF.

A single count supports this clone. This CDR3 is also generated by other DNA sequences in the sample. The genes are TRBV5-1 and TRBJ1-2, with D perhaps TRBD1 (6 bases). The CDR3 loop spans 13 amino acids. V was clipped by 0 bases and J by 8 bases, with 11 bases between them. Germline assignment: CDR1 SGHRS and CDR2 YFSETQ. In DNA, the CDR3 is TGCGCCAGCAGCTTGGGGGGGCTTGGCGGCTACACCTTC. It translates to CASSLGGLGGYTF.

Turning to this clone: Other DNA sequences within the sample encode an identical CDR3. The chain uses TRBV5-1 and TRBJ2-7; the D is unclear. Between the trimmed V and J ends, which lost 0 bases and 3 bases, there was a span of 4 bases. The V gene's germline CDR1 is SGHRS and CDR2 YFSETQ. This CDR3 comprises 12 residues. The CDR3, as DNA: TGCGCCAGCAGCTTGGATCTCTACGAGCAGTACTTC. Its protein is CASSLDLYEQYF.

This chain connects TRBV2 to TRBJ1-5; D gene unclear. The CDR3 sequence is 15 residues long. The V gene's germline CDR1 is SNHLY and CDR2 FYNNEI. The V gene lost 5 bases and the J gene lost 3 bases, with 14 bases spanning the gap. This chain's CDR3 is CASSTRRMNNQPQHF. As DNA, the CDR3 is TGTGCCAGCAGTACTAGGCGGATGAACAATCAGCCCCAGCATTTT. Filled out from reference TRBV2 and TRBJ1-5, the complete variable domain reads EPEVTQTPSHQVTQMGQEVILRCVPISNHLYFYWYRQILGQKVEFLVSFYNNEISEKSEIFDDQFSVERPDGSNFTLKIRSTKLEDSAMYFCASSTRRMNNQPQHFGDGTRLSIL.

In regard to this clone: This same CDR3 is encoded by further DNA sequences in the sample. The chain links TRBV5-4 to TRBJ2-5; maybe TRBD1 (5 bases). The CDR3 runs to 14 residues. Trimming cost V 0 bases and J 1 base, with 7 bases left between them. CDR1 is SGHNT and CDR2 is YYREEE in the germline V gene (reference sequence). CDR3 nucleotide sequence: TGTGCCAGCAGCTTGGGGACATCCCAAGAGACCCAGTACTTC. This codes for CASSLGTSQETQYF.

In nucleotides, the CDR3 is TGTGCCAGCAGTTTTTATACGGGGTTAAGTGAGCAGTACTTC. It codes for CASSFYTGLSEQYF. The chain carries TRBV28 and TRBJ2-7, with a tentative D call TRBD2 (5 bases). The length of the CDR3 is 14 residues. Trimming shortened V by 3 bases and J by 7 bases, and 16 bases separated the two germline ends. Germline V gives CDR1 MDHEN, CDR2 SYDVKM. Variable domain in full (rest from reference TRBV28 and TRBJ2-7): DVKVTQSSRYLVKRTGEKVFLECVQDMDHENMFWYRQDPGLGLRLIYFSYDVKMKEKGDIPEGYSVSREKKERFSLILESASTNQTSMYLCASSFYTGLSEQYFGPGTRLTVT.

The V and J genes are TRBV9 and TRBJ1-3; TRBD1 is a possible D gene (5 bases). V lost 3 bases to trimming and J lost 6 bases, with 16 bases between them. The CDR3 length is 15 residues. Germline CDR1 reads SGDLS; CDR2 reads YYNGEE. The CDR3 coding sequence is TGTGCCAGCAGCGGTCGGACACTCCGGACAAACACCATATATTTT. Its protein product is CASSGRTLRTNTIYF.